Presented here are 16 T cell receptor beta chains from one specimen sequenced in a study of T cells after yellow fever vaccination. TCRdb processed the 5' RACE reads anew with MiXCR; each CDR3 protein has one entry. This repertoire shows 320,000 or so distinct CDR3 sequences, about 8.3% found once; its top ten account for 17%. The sequenced sample was PBMCs, obtained 45 days after the first yellow fever vaccination. The receptor set was obtained from a man in his late teens or twenties who received the YFV17D yellow fever vaccine.

The J gene is TRBJ2-1, the V gene TRBV18; D uncertain. Trimming left V 2 bases short and J 8 bases short, with 13 bases between. The CDR3 length is 14 residues. Germline V CDR1 and CDR2: KGHSH, LQKENI. CDR3 sequence: CASSPEVVRDEQFF. The CDR3, as DNA: TGTGCCAGCTCACCAGAAGTGGTACGTGATGAGCAGTTCTTC.

This clonotype occurred a few times. For the CDR3, the DNA is TGTGCCAGCAGCTTAAACAGGGGGCATGCTTTCTTT. Its protein is CASSLNRGHAFF. The chain has TRBV12-3 or TRBV12-4 and TRBJ1-1, with TRBD1 matching over 9 bases. Losses at the gene ends were 6 bases for V and 11 bases for J; bases not matched to a gene: 7. CDR3 length equals 12 residues.

The chain links TRBV7-8 to TRBJ1-4; a weak D match, TRBD1 (5 bases). Germline CDR1 and CDR2: SGHVS and FQNEAQ. V was trimmed by 2 bases and J by 7 bases, leaving 17 bases between them. This CDR3 is 16 amino acids long. CDR3 sequence: CASSLWSQGIGEKLFF. Written as DNA, the CDR3 is TGTGCCAGCAGCTTATGGTCCCAGGGAATAGGTGAAAAACTGTTTTTT.

This clonotype was seen at least ten times. This rearrangement joins TRBV28 to TRBJ2-3, with TRBD2 matching over 7 bases. The V gene end was trimmed by 6 bases and the J gene end by 5 bases; junction bases not matched to a gene: 5. Germline V gives CDR1 MDHEN, CDR2 SYDVKM. CDR3 size: 13 residues. DNA for the CDR3: TGTGCCAGCAGCGGCGGGGGTGGAGATACGCAGTATTTT. Its translation is CASSGGGGDTQYF.

In this sample, this clonotype turned up a few times. The V and J genes are TRBV19 and TRBJ2-7; 7 nucleotides agree with TRBD2. Per the germline V gene, CDR1 is LNHDA and CDR2 is SQIVND (reference sequence). The CDR3 is 16 amino acids. The V gene end was trimmed by 9 bases and the J gene end by 7 bases; junction bases not matched to a gene: 21. CDR3 loop: CASPARTGLTRCEQYV. CDR3 bases: TGTGCCAGCCCCGCCCGAACGGGACTAACTAGGTGTGAGCAGTACGTC.

V gene TRBV12-3 or TRBV12-4 combines with J gene TRBJ2-1, with TRBD2 matching 7 bases. The V segment lost 4 bases and the J segment 4 bases; nucleotides outside the gene matches: 13. The length of the CDR3 is 17 residues. The DNA of the CDR3 is TGTGCCAGCAGTTCCTCTGTGGGGCTAGCGGATTACAATGAGCAGTTCTTC. Its protein is CASSSSVGLADYNEQFF.

This clonotype was seen a few times. V and J are TRBV12-3 or TRBV12-4 and TRBJ1-4; 8 bases line up with TRBD1. Losses at the gene ends were 3 bases for V and 5 bases for J; bases not matched to a gene: 5. The CDR3 totals 15 residues. In nucleotides, the CDR3 is TGTGCCAGCAGTTTTAGGACAGGGAAAAATGAAAAACTGTTTTTT. Amino acids: CASSFRTGKNEKLFF.

This clonotype turned up a few times. The chain couples TRBV5-1 to TRBJ2-6; D not certain. Germline assignment: CDR1 SGHRS and CDR2 YFSETQ. V dropped 2 bases and J dropped 0 bases, with 15 bases sitting between them. The CDR3 has 18 amino acids. As DNA, the CDR3 is TGCGCCAGCAGCTTTCCCGACTTACTGACCTCTGGGGCCAACGTCCTGACTTTC. This encodes CASSFPDLLTSGANVLTF.

Only a few counts were recorded for this clonotype. The gene calls are TRBV5-4 and TRBJ2-7, with D possibly called TRBD1 or TRBD2 (6 bases each). CDR1 and CDR2 from the germline V gene are SGHNT and YYREEE (reference sequence). The CDR3 sequence is 13 residues long. V lost 2 bases and J 6 bases, leaving 12 bases between the germline ends. DNA for the CDR3: TGTGCCAGCAGCTTCGGGGGACACTCCGAGCAGTACTTC. It translates to CASSFGGHSEQYF.

This clonotype was seen repeatedly, ten times or more. The V gene is TRBV12-3 or TRBV12-4, the J gene TRBJ2-7; 9 nucleotides match TRBD2. Germline trimming cut 2 bases from V and 7 bases from J; bases unmatched to any gene: 0. There are 12 residues in the CDR3. This CDR3 is CASSLLAGEQYV. The DNA of the CDR3 is TGTGCCAGCAGTTTACTAGCGGGGGAGCAGTACGTC.

The rearrangement uses TRBV11-2 and TRBJ2-5; either TRBD1 or TRBD2 may supply D (6 bases each). Germline CDR1 is SGHAT and CDR2 is FQNNGV. The germline V and J ends were trimmed by 5 bases and 1 base, with 14 bases remaining between them. This CDR3 spans 15 amino acids. The CDR3 bases are TGTGCCAGCAGCGTCCCGGGGGCAGTCCAAGAGACCCAGTACTTC. Its translation: CASSVPGAVQETQYF.

The CDR3 here is CASSLVAGAKNIQYF. The CDR3 DNA reads as TGTGCCAGCAGCTTAGTGGCAGGAGCCAAAAACATTCAGTACTTC. The chain couples TRBV11-2 to TRBJ2-4; D call uncertain. Trimming left V 1 base short and J 0 bases short, with 7 bases between. CDR3 length: 15 residues. Per germline, CDR1 SGHAT and CDR2 FQNNGV.

This CDR3 reads CASSWRFSNQPQHF. The CDR3 DNA sequence: TGTGCCAGTAGTTGGAGGTTTAGCAATCAGCCCCAGCATTTT. The V gene is TRBV19, the J gene TRBJ1-5; D is undetermined. V was cut by 5 bases and J by 0 bases, with 8 bases left in between. This CDR3 spans 14 amino acids. In germline, CDR1 is LNHDA, CDR2 SQIVND (reference sequence).

This clonotype was counted a single time. DNA of the CDR3: TGTGCCACCGGTTGGGTCGGGGGGAGCGAGCAGTACTTC. Translating gives CATGWVGGSEQYF. This sequence joins TRBV2 and TRBJ2-7, with 7 nucleotides matching TRBD2. Per the germline V gene, CDR1 is SNHLY and CDR2 is FYNNEI. V shed 10 bases and J 6 bases; nucleotides not matched to a gene: 12. The CDR3 runs to 13 residues.

The chain has TRBV12-3 or TRBV12-4 and TRBJ2-7, with 8 nucleotides matching TRBD1. V was pared by 5 bases and J by 12 bases, with 18 bases of the junction left unmatched. The CDR3 is made up of 15 amino acids. The CDR3 reads CASSPGTGGAFTAYF. The CDR3 nucleotides read TGTGCCAGCAGTCCAGGGACAGGCGGAGCGTTTACCGCGTACTTC.

This clonotype was detected only a few times. The rearrangement uses TRBV5-1 and TRBJ2-3; TRBD2 matches at 7 bases. CDR3 length: 15 residues. Germline V gene data show CDR1 as SGHRS and CDR2 as YFSETQ. V was pared by 2 bases and J by 7 bases, with 10 bases of the junction left unmatched. The DNA of the CDR3 is TGCGCCAGCAGCTTCAATTTGCCCAGCGGGAATACGCAGTATTTT. Encoded protein: CASSFNLPSGNTQYF.